The sequence of this TCR beta chain was determined in a study of blood T cells in healthy people across ages. The study's findings and limits: A greater number of naive CD4+ cells and higher diversity distinguished long-lived donors from aged donors. Measured against age, TCR beta diversity per million T cells decreased in a roughly linear manner.

Donation came from healthy Caucasian individuals in Russia who were aged 6 to 90. The total RNA that was extracted per sample amounted to at least 5 micrograms. The CDR3 length is 15 residues. Losses at the gene ends were 3 bases for V and 2 bases for J; bases not matched to a gene: 4. CDR1 and CDR2 from the germline V gene are DFQATT and SNEGSKA (reference sequence). A second PCR of 7 to 11 cycles used a sample-barcoded 5' primer and a J-beta primer mix. TCRdb re-analysed the 5' RACE reads in MiXCR, keeping a single row per CDR3 protein. The sample shows about 780,000 distinct CDR3 sequences, about 46% of them seen only once. On this clonotype itself: As yet, its antigen is unknown.

The sample consisted of blood. The clonotype was recovered from a man older than 75 in good health. This chain links TRBV20-1 with TRBJ2-1; 10 nucleotides agree with TRBD2. CDR3 sequence reads: CSARPSGRAYNEQFF. The DNA of the CDR3 is TGCAGTGCTAGGCCCAGCGGGAGGGCCTACAATGAGCAGTTCTTC.